What follows is one T cell receptor (beta chain) and its context. Its antigen is still unknown. The sample's time point: blood 4 weeks post-SBRT, at nephrectomy. As to treatment: 15 Gy SBRT to primary tumor, nephrectomy 4 weeks later. Nephrectomy followed 15 Gy stereotactic body radiation by 4 weeks. Serial blood draws occurred at baseline and 2 and 4 weeks post-SBRT. Sequencing was performed with immunoSEQ multiplex PCR; in TCRdb, only in-frame clones are kept and a portion is missing. The sample comprises about 77,000 clones, around 78% of which are singletons, and 2.4% rests with the top ten. This sample stems from a study of radiation and T cells in renal cell carcinoma. Findings of the study overall: Pretreatment tumor biopsies were lacking, so baseline clonotypes are unknown. Top tumor clonotypes rose in blood 2 weeks post-radiation, then contracted.

The length of the CDR3 is 14 residues. Germline values: CDR1 SGDLS, CDR2 YYNGEE. Trimming pared 4 bases from V and 3 bases from J, leaving 13 bases between. The sample was blood, taken from a patient whose treatment included radiotherapy and nephrectomy. The rearrangement uses TRBV9 and TRBJ1-1; D is unclear. The receptor was isolated from a woman in her sixties or seventies with renal cell carcinoma. CDR3 in amino acids: CASSPRTSHTEAFF. In DNA form, the CDR3 reads TGTGCCAGCAGCCCGAGGACTTCTCACACTGAAGCTTTCTTT.